This T cell receptor beta chain is drawn from a study of identical twins. Study-wide points: Out-of-frame TCR alpha sharing observed in monozygotic twins exceeded model estimates. Fewer insertions were carried by abundant cord blood beta clonotypes, but none was seen in memory repertoires.

CDR3 length equals 13 residues. V was shortened by 3 bases and J by 7 bases, with 10 bases between the two germline ends. Many counts were recorded for this clonotype. As yet, its antigen is unknown. Unique molecular identifiers were present on the cDNA, which also gained a universal primer site by template switching. One entry per CDR3 protein, called by TCRdb with MiXCR from the 5' RACE reads. The table lists hundreds of thousands of distinct CDR3 sequences, about a fifth of them singletons. These data were also reused for a study on yellow fever vaccine responses in identical twins.

This receptor was obtained from a woman between 18 and 29 years old in good health. The genes are TRBV12-3 or TRBV12-4 and TRBJ2-1; no reliable D call. Sequencing input: CD4+ T cells sorted from blood. CDR3 protein: CASSFVGINEQFF. Here the CDR3 DNA reads TGTGCCAGCAGTTTCGTCGGAATTAATGAGCAGTTCTTC.